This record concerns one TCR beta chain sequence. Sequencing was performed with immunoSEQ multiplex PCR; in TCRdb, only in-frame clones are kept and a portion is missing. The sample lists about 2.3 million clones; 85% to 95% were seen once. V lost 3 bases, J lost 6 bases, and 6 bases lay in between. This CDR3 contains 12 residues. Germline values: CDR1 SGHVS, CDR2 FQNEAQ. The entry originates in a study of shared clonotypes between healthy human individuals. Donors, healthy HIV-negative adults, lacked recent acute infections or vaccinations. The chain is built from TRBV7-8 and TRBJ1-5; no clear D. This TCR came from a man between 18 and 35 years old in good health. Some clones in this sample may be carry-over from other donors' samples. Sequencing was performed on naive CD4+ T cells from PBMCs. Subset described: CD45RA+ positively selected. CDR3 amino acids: CASSLASQPQHF. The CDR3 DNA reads TGTGCCAGCAGCTTGGCTAGTCAGCCCCAGCATTTT. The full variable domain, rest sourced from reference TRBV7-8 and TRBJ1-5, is GAGVSQSPRYKVAKRGQDVALRCDPISGHVSLFWYQQALGQGPEFLTYFQNEAQLDKSGLPSDRFFAERPEGSVSTLKIQRTQQEDSAVYLCASSLASQPQHFGDGTRLSIL.